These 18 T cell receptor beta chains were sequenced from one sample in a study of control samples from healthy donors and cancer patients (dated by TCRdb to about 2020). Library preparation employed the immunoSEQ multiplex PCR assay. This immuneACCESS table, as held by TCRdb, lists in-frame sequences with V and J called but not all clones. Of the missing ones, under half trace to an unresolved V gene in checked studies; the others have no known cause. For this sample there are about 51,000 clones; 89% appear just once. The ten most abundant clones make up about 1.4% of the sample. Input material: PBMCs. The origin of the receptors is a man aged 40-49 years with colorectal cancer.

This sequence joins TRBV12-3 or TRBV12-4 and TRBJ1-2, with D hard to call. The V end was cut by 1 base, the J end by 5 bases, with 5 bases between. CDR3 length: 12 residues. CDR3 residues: CASSLGQYGYTF. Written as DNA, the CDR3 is TGTGCCAGCAGTTTAGGGCAGTATGGCTACACCTTC.

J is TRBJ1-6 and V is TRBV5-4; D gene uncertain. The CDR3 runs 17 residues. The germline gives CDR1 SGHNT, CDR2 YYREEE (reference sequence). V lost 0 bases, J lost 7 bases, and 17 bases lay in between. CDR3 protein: CASSLDGGHLRNSPLHF. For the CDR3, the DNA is TGTGCCAGCAGCTTGGACGGCGGGCACTTGAGAAATTCACCCCTCCACTTT.

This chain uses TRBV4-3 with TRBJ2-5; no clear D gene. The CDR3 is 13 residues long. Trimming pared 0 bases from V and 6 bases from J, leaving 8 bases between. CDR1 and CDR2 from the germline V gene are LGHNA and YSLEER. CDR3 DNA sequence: TGCGCCAGCAGCCAAGATATCAAAAAGACCCAGTACTTC. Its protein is CASSQDIKKTQYF.

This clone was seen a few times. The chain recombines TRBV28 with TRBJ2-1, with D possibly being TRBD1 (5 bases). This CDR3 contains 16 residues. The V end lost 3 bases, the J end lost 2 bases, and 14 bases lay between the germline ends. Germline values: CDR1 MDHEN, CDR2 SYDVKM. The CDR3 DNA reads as TGTGCCAGCAGTTTGGGCCCAGGGAACACCTACAATGAGCAGTTCTTC. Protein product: CASSLGPGNTYNEQFF.

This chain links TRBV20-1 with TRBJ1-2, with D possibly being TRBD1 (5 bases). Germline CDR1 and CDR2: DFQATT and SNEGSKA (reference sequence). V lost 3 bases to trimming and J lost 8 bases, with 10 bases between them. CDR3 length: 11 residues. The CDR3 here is CSASTGPGYTF. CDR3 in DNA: TGCAGTGCTAGCACAGGCCCGGGCTACACCTTC.

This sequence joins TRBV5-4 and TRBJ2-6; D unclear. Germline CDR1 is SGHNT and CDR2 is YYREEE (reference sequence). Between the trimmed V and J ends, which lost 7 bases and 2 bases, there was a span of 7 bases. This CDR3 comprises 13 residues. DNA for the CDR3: TGTGCCAGCGTCAGCGCTGGGGCCAACGTCCTGACTTTC. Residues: CASVSAGANVLTF.

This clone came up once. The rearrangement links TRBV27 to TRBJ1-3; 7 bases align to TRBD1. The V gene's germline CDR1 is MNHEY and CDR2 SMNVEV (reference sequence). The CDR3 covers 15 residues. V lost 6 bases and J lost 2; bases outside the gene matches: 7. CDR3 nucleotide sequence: TGTGCCAGCAGACCGACAGGGCTGACTGGAAACACCATATATTTT. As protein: CASRPTGLTGNTIYF.

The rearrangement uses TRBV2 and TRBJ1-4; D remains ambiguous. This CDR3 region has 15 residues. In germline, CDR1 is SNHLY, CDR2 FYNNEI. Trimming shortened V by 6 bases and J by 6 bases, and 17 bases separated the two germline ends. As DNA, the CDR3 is TGTGCCAGCAGACCCCCGACCGGGCCCCATGAAAAACTGTTTTTT. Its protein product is CASRPPTGPHEKLFF.

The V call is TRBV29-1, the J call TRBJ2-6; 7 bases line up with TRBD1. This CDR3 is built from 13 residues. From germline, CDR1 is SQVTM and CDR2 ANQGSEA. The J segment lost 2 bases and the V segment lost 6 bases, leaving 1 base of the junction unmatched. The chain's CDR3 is CSVGTAGANVLTF. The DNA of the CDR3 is TGCAGCGTGGGGACAGCTGGGGCCAACGTCCTGACTTTC. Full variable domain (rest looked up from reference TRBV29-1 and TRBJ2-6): SAVISQKPSRDICQRGTSLTIQCQVDSQVTMMFWYRQQPGQSLTLIATANQGSEATYESGFVIDKFPISRPNLTFSTLTVSNMSPEDSSIYLCSVGTAGANVLTFGAGSRLTVL.

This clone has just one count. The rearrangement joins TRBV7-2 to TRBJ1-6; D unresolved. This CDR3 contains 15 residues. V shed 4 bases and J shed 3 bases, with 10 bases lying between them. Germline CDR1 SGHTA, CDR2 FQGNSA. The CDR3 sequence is CASSSAALYNSPLHF. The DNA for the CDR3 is TGTGCCAGCAGCTCAGCTGCCCTCTATAATTCACCCCTCCACTTT.

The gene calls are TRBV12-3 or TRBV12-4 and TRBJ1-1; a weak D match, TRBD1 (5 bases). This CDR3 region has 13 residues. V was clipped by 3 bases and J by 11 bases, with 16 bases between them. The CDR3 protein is CASSLQGGLRAFF. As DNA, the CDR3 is TGTGCCAGCAGTTTGCAGGGTGGATTGAGGGCTTTCTTT.

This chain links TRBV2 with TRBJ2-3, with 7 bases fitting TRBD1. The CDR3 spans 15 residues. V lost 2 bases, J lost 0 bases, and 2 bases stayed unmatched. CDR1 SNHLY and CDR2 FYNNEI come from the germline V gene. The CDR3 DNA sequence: TGTGCCAGCAGTGAATGGGACAGAAGCACAGATACGCAGTATTTT. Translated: CASSEWDRSTDTQYF.

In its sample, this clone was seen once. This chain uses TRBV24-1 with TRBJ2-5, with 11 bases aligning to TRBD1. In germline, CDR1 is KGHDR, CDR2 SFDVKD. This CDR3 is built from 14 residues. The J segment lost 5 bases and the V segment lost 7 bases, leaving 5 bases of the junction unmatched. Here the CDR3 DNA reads TGTGCCACCAGCCGGGACAGGGGGTGGGAGACCCAGTACTTC. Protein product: CATSRDRGWETQYF.

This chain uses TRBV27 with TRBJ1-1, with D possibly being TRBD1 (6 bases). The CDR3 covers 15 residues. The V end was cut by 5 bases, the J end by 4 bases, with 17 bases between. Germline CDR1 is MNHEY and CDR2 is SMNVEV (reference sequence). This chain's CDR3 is CASSPRGAQGTEAFF. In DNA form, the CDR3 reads TGTGCCAGCAGTCCTAGAGGGGCACAGGGCACTGAAGCTTTCTTT.

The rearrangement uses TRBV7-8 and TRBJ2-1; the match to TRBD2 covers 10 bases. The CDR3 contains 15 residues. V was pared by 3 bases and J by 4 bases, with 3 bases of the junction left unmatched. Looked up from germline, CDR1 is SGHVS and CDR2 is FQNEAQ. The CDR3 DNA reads TGTGCCAGCAGCTTTACTAGCGGGACTTACAATGAGCAGTTCTTC. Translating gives CASSFTSGTYNEQFF.

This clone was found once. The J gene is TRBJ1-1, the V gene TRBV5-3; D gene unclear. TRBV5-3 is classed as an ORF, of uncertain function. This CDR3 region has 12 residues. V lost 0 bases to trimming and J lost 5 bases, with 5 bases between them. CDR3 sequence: CARSLVRTEAFF. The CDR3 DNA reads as TGTGCCAGAAGCTTGGTTAGGACTGAAGCTTTCTTT.

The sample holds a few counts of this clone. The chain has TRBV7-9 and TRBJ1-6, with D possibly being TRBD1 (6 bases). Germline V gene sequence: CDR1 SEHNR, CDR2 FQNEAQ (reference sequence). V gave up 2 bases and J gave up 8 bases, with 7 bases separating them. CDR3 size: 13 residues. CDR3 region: CASSLKGDSPLHF. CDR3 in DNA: TGTGCCAGCAGCTTAAAGGGGGATTCACCCCTCCACTTT.

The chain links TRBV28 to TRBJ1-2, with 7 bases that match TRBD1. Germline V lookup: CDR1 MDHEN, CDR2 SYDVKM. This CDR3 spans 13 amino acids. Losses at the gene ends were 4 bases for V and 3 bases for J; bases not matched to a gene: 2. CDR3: CASSSTGDYGYTF. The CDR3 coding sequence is TGTGCCAGCAGTTCCACAGGGGACTATGGCTACACCTTC.